The T cell receptor beta chain described here comes from a study of T-cell reconstitution after alpha-beta-depleted transplantation in children. This clonotype has a count of ten or more. Molecular barcoding with unique molecular identifiers was used for the TCRbeta library. Via MiXCR, TCRdb re-called the PCR reads, giving one row per CDR3 protein. This sample has 640,000 or so distinct CDR3 sequences; about 15% occur once, and the top ten carry around 0.96%. The CDR3 contains 15 residues. Germline V CDR1 and CDR2: SGHVS, FQNEAQ. With 4 bases clipped from V and 4 bases from J, the junction kept 9 bases outside the gene matches.

J is TRBJ1-2 and V is TRBV7-8; TRBD1 matches 7 bases. The sample in question was PBMCs from the stem cell graft donor, obtained from the stem cell graft. The TCR comes from a human donor who donated a stem cell graft to a child with acute myeloid leukemia. The CDR3 nucleotides read TGTGCCAGCAGCTCTCTGGGACAGACATCCTATGGCTACACCTTC. It specifies CASSSLGQTSYGYTF.